The rows below give T cell receptor beta chains drawn from one sample of a study of T-cell reconstitution after alpha-beta-depleted transplantation in children. Each CDR3 protein is one row after TCRdb ran MiXCR on the PCR reads. The sample contains about 400,000 distinct CDR3 sequences, 16% of which appear only once. This specimen consisted of PBMCs, mostly from graft donor cells, obtained 360 days after TCRalphabeta/CD19-depleted stem cell transplant. These receptors were collected from a boy in the first two years of life who had a stem cell transplant for Wiskott-Aldrich syndrome, so the T cells may come from the graft donor. The CDR3 runs from the conserved cysteine through the conserved F or W. A D gene is named only where the DNA matches it firmly. Clone size appears in some rows only: once, few, many, or a class for an expanded clone.

D gene,clone size,J gene,V gene,CDR3 DNA,CDR3 protein
NA,few,TRBJ1-6,TRBV27,TGTGCCAGCAGTTTAGAGAGCTCCTATAATTCACCCCTCCACTTT,CASSLESSYNSPLHF
NA,NA,TRBJ1-1,TRBV4-3,TGCGCCAGCAGCCAAGATAGATGGAGTACAGGGAACACTGAAGCTTTCTTT,CASSQDRWSTGNTEAFF
TRBD1,NA,TRBJ2-7,TRBV12-3/TRBV12-4,TGTGCCAGCAGTCCCCACAGGGGCGACGAGCAGTACTTC,CASSPHRGDEQYF
TRBD2,NA,TRBJ2-1,TRBV20-1,TGCAGTGCGCGGGGGGGACTAGAGGGCTACAATGAGCAGTTCTTC,CSARGGLEGYNEQFF
NA,NA,TRBJ2-2,TRBV29-1,TGCAGCGGCGAAGGGCCCGGGGAGCTGTTTTTT,CSGEGPGELFF
TRBD1,few,TRBJ1-5,TRBV10-3,TGTGCCATCAGTGAGTCCGGGACAGGGATGGTGCAGCCCCAGCATTTT,CAISESGTGMVQPQHF
NA,NA,TRBJ2-3,TRBV24-1,TGTGCCACCAGTGACCCCGGACCTGGCCCTAGGTATTTT,CATSDPGPGPRYF
NA,few,TRBJ2-3,TRBV7-2,TGTGCCAGCAGCTTGGTGGCCTATACGCAGTATTTT,CASSLVAYTQYF
NA,few,TRBJ1-2,TRBV11-2,TGTGCCAGCAGCTTCAAGCCCAGGAACTATGGCTACACCTTC,CASSFKPRNYGYTF
TRBD1,NA,TRBJ1-1,TRBV5-1,TGCGCCAGCAGCTGGGGACAGGGAGCAGCTTTCTTT,CASSWGQGAAFF
NA,few,TRBJ2-1,TRBV20-1,TGCAGCGTACCCCAGGGTCTCTCCTACAATGAGCAGTTCTTC,CSVPQGLSYNEQFF
NA,NA,TRBJ2-2,TRBV29-1,TGCAGCGTTGAAGCCCGAAATACCGGGGAGCTGTTTTTT,CSVEARNTGELFF
TRBD1,few,TRBJ1-1,TRBV10-3,TGTGCCATTGGGGACAGGTGGAACACTGAAGCTTTCTTT,CAIGDRWNTEAFF
TRBD2,NA,TRBJ2-1,TRBV11-2,TGTGCCAGCAGCTTAGAGCTTCTAGCGGGGACCCCCAATGAGCAGTTCTTC,CASSLELLAGTPNEQFF
NA,few,TRBJ2-7,TRBV5-1,TGCGCCAGCAGCTTCCAGCCGACCTCCTACGAGCAGTACTTC,CASSFQPTSYEQYF
NA,NA,TRBJ2-7,TRBV6-6,TGTGCCAGCAGTTACGCTCGTTCCTACGAGCAGTACTTC,CASSYARSYEQYF
NA,NA,TRBJ2-7,TRBV28,TGTGCCAGCAGTTTAGTGGGCTTCTACGAGCAGTACTTC,CASSLVGFYEQYF
NA,few,TRBJ2-2,TRBV4-2,TGTGCCAGCAGCGCGGGACGTTCCGGGGAGCTGTTTTTT,CASSAGRSGELFF
NA,NA,TRBJ2-1,TRBV24-1,TGTGCCACCAGTCGATGGGCCAATGAGCAGTTCTTC,CATSRWANEQFF
NA,NA,TRBJ2-7,TRBV6-1,TGTGCCAGCACTGTACAGACAGGCTACTCCTACGAGCAGTACTTC,CASTVQTGYSYEQYF
TRBD2,NA,TRBJ2-7,TRBV7-2,TGTGCCAGCAGCTTAGCTCCCTTGCTAGCGGACTTATCCTACGAGCAGTACTTC,CASSLAPLLADLSYEQYF
NA,few,TRBJ1-5,TRBV10-2,TGCGCCAGCAGTGAGCCCTGGACAGATCAGCCCCAGCATTTT,CASSEPWTDQPQHF
NA,NA,TRBJ2-3,TRBV7-2,TGTGCCAGCAGCTTTGGGGGAAAGGGGATGGATACGCAGTATTTT,CASSFGGKGMDTQYF
TRBD1,NA,TRBJ2-7,TRBV10-3,TGTGCCATCAGTGGGGACAGGGGGGGGATGGAGCAGTACTTC,CAISGDRGGMEQYF
NA,NA,TRBJ2-1,TRBV2,TGTGCCAGCAGAGGATACTACAATGAGCAGTTCTTC,CASRGYYNEQFF
NA,few,TRBJ2-7,TRBV29-1,TGCAGCGTTGTCGACTCGGGATTGGCCTACGAGCAGTACTTC,CSVVDSGLAYEQYF
TRBD2,few,TRBJ2-3,TRBV10-2,TGCGCCAGCAGCAAATCCGGACTAGCGGGGAACACAGATACGCAGTATTTT,CASSKSGLAGNTDTQYF
NA,NA,TRBJ2-7,TRBV27,TGTGCCAGCAGTAATTACGGGAGTTCGGACGAGCAGTACTTC,CASSNYGSSDEQYF
NA,NA,TRBJ2-7,TRBV5-1,TGCGCCAGCAGCTATTACAGAGACGAGCAGTACTTC,CASSYYRDEQYF
TRBD2,NA,TRBJ2-3,TRBV20-1,TGCAGTGCTAGGACTAGCGGCGGTCTCGCGGCGACGCAGTATTTT,CSARTSGGLAATQYF
TRBD2,few,TRBJ2-2,TRBV12-3/TRBV12-4,TGTGCCAGCAGTTCCGGGACTAGAGCGACCGGGGAGCTGTTTTTT,CASSSGTRATGELFF